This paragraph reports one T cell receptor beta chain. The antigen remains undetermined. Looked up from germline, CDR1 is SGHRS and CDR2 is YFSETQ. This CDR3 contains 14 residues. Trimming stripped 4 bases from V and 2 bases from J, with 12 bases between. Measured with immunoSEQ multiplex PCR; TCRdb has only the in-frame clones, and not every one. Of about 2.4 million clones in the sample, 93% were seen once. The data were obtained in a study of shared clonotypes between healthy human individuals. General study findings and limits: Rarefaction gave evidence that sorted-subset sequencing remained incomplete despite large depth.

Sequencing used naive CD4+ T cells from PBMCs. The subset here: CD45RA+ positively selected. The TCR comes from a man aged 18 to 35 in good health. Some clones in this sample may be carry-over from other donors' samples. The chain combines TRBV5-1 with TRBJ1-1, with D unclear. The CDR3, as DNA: TGCGCCAGCAGCCCGGCAACTAGAAACACTGAAGCTTTCTTT. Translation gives CASSPATRNTEAFF.